This T cell receptor beta chain was found in a study of cytomegalovirus exposure and HLA in healthy donors. This clone has just one count. Germline CDR1 MNHEY, CDR2 SMNVEV (reference sequence). The CDR3 is 15 amino acids. Trimming cost V 3 bases and J 5 bases, with 11 bases left between them. Vbeta (60) and Jbeta (13) primers were used in the PCR. Sequencing used immunoSEQ multiplex PCR; TCRdb keeps in-frame clones, though not all of them. The table lists about 160,000 clones, 60% to 85% of them singletons. Specimen: PBMCs. The TCR comes from a woman in her forties or fifties in good health and CMV-seropositive. The chain uses TRBV27 and TRBJ1-6; TRBD1 is a possible D gene (6 bases). The DNA of the CDR3 is TGTGCCAGCAGTTTGCACAGGGATAATAATTCACCCCTCCACTTT. Translation gives CASSLHRDNNSPLHF.